These 12 T cell receptor beta chains originate from one sample sequenced in a study of T cells in women clearing cervical HPV infection. TCRdb's table, derived via immunoSEQ multiplex PCR, lists solely in-frame clones and lacks some. This sample's clone table lists about 48,000 clones. Source material: blood buffy coat. These receptors all come from a woman between 18 and 70 years old with a cervical HPV16 infection that either progressed to CIN3+ or cleared (not recorded which).

For this clone: Read data end 3 residues before the CDR3 end; the end is taken from the germline J gene. The chain is built from TRBV10-3 and TRBJ2-1; the match to TRBD1 covers 11 bases. The CDR3 runs to 16 residues. Germline V gives CDR1 ENHRY, CDR2 SYGVKD. Trimming took 6 bases from V and 1 from J; bases not matched to a gene: 5. This CDR3 reads CAIRGTGGGSYNEQFF. Partial CDR3 DNA: TGTGCCATCAGGGGGACAGGGGGAGGGTCCTACAATGAG.

As regards this clone: The CDR3 end lies 3 residues beyond the end of the read and is filled in from the germline J gene. The gene calls are TRBV12-3 or TRBV12-4 and TRBJ2-3; 7 bases fit TRBD2. Germline trimming cut 4 bases from V and 8 bases from J; bases unmatched to any gene: 6. CDR3 length equals 13 residues. CDR3 loop: CASSSRTSGTQYF. The DNA read from the CDR3 is TGTGCCAGCAGTTCAAGGACTAGTGGTACG.

A note on this clone: The read ends 3 residues before the CDR3 terminus; that terminus is restored from the germline J gene. The chain recombines TRBV30 with TRBJ1-2; D unclear. Germline lookup yields CDR1 GTSNPN and CDR2 SVGIG (reference sequence). V was shortened by 4 bases and J by 4 bases, with 13 bases between the two germline ends. The CDR3 covers 13 residues. The sequenced part of the CDR3 DNA is TGTGCCTGGACAGGATACGTTCCCTATGGC. Translated: CAWTGYVPYG. The full-length CDR3 reads as CAWTGYVPYGYTF.

Concerning this clone itself: The read ends 3 residues shy of where the CDR3 ends; the end is completed using the germline J gene. The chain couples TRBV7-2 to TRBJ2-7; 8 positions agree with TRBD1. J was trimmed by 3 bases and V by 5 bases; bases with no gene match: 6. The V gene's germline CDR1 is SGHTA and CDR2 FQGNSA. CDR3 length: 14 amino acids. The part of the CDR3 DNA that was read is TGTGCCAGCAGCGCAGACAGGGGTGGCTACGAG. Translation: CASSADRGGYE. The CDR3 in full is CASSADRGGYEQYF.

About this clone itself: The read finishes 3 residues shy of the CDR3 end, and the germline J gene is used to complete it. The chain joins TRBV2 to TRBJ1-4, with D maybe TRBD1 (5 bases). Trimming left V 8 bases short and J 8 bases short, with 30 bases between. The germline V gene encodes CDR1 SNHLY and CDR2 FYNNEI. The CDR3 has 18 residues. Incomplete CDR3 DNA: TGTGCCAGCGGGGTAACCGGAGGAGGGGTCGGGAAAAACGAAAAA. Translated: CASGVTGGGVGKNEK. The full CDR3 reads CASGVTGGGVGKNEKLFF.

CDR3 protein: CASSSGQGVTDTQYF. The sequenced CDR3 bases are TGTGCCAGCAGCTCTGGACAGGGAGTAACAGATACG. J is TRBJ2-3 and V is TRBV5-4, with 8 positions matching TRBD1. The CDR3 end falls 3 residues outside the read, so it is completed with the germline J gene. CDR3 length: 15 residues. CDR1 is SGHNT and CDR2 is YYREEE in the germline V gene (reference sequence). J was trimmed by 3 bases and V by 3 bases; bases with no gene match: 6.

Worth noting for this clone: The sequenced fragment ends 3 residues before the CDR3 boundary, so the rest is inferred from the germline J gene. This rearrangement joins TRBV19 to TRBJ1-5, with a tentative D call TRBD1 (6 bases). The CDR3 has 14 residues. V was shortened by 5 bases and J by 2 bases, with 10 bases between the two germline ends. Germline CDR1 and CDR2: LNHDA and SQIVND (reference sequence). The sequenced CDR3 bases are TGTGCCAGTAGTTCCTGGACAGGCAATCAGCCC. It is translated as CASSSWTGNQP. The whole CDR3 sequence reads CASSSWTGNQPQHF.

As to this clone: The sequenced fragment ends 3 residues before the CDR3 boundary, so the rest is inferred from the germline J gene. This sequence joins TRBV6-2 or TRBV6-3 and TRBJ2-1, with 7 bases identical to TRBD1. J lost 7 bases, V lost 6 bases, and 15 bases had no gene match. The CDR3 is 16 amino acids. Germline CDR1 MNHEY, CDR2 SVGEGT. The part of the CDR3 DNA that was read is TGTGCCAGCAGGGAAGACAGGGTGGTGGTACGGAATGAG. It is translated as CASREDRVVVRNE. In full, the CDR3 reads CASREDRVVVRNEQFF.

As for this clone: Coverage ceases 3 residues before the CDR3 finishes, and the germline J gene fills in the end. V gene TRBV5-4 combines with J gene TRBJ2-1; D is unresolved. Looked up from germline, CDR1 is SGHNT and CDR2 is YYREEE (reference sequence). Trimming took 1 base from V and 5 from J, leaving 7 bases between them. The CDR3 contains 13 residues. The CDR3 region is CASSLQVNNEQFF. The CDR3 bases that were read are TGTGCCAGCAGCTTGCAGGTTAACAATGAG.

Of note for this clone: Coverage ceases 3 residues before the CDR3 finishes, and the germline J gene fills in the end. This rearrangement joins TRBV2 to TRBJ2-7; the D is unclear. Trimming took 4 bases from V and 2 from J, leaving 12 bases between them. Germline values: CDR1 SNHLY, CDR2 FYNNEI. This CDR3 spans 14 amino acids. CDR3 sequence reads: CASSAAGHTYEQYF. Incomplete CDR3 DNA: TGTGCCAGCAGTGCGGCAGGCCATACCTACGAG. Together with reference TRBV2 and TRBJ2-7, the CDR3 gives the full variable domain: EPEVTQTPSHQVTQMGQEVILRCVPISNHLYFYWYRQILGQKVEFLVSFYNNEISEKSEIFDDQFSVERPDGSNFTLKIRSTKLEDSAMYFCASSAAGHTYEQYFGPGTRLTVT.

A note on this clone: The CDR3 end is not reached by the read, which stops 3 residues before it; the germline J gene fills it in. The J gene is TRBJ1-1, the V gene TRBV4-2; D gene ambiguous. This CDR3 has 15 amino acids. V was cut by 4 bases and J by 2 bases, with 14 bases left in between. Germline CDR1 is LGHNA and CDR2 is YNFKEQ. The CDR3 region is CASSPAERPNTEAFF. CDR3 DNA, as far as it was read: TGTGCCAGCAGCCCGGCGGAGAGGCCTAACACTGAA.

A remark on this clone: From the germline J gene comes the end of the CDR3, since the read stops 3 residues before it. The chain employs TRBV20-1 and TRBJ2-1; 7 bases align to TRBD1. J was trimmed by 2 bases and V by 5 bases; bases with no gene match: 9. This CDR3 has 15 residues. The germline gives CDR1 DFQATT, CDR2 SNEGSKA (reference sequence). The CDR3 spells CSAPQTGITYNEQFF. Partial CDR3 DNA: TGCAGTGCTCCCCAGACAGGGATTACCTACAATGAG.